Each of the 7 T cell receptor beta chains below was sequenced from the same sample in a study of neurological immune-mediated disorders. TCRdb re-derived calls from the 5' RACE reads in MiXCR, one entry per CDR3 protein. The sample includes 50,000 or so distinct CDR3 sequences, around 3.1% seen only once; the top ten take 5.9%. Sequenced input: PBMCs. These receptors all stem from a man in his forties or fifties with multiple sclerosis.

This clonotype was seen ten or more times. The chain uses TRBV11-2 and TRBJ2-7, with a possible D match to TRBD2 (6 bases). The CDR3 is 16 residues long. The V gene's germline CDR1 is SGHAT and CDR2 FQNNGV. V was shortened by 5 bases and J by 0 bases, with 17 bases between the two germline ends. The CDR3 region is CASSPGPGGASYEQYF. The DNA for the CDR3 is TGTGCCAGCAGCCCCGGCCCGGGCGGGGCCTCCTACGAGCAGTACTTC.

This clonotype occurred a few times. The chain's CDR3 is CASSITWDREYEQYF. DNA for the CDR3: TGTGCCAGTAGTATAACCTGGGACAGGGAGTACGAGCAGTACTTC. The rearrangement uses TRBV19 and TRBJ2-7; 9 positions match TRBD1. V dropped 2 bases and J dropped 4; count of bases not matched to a gene: 6. This CDR3 contains 15 residues. Germline-derived CDR1 and CDR2 are LNHDA and SQIVND (reference sequence).

This clonotype was counted ten times or more. The chain is built from TRBV3-1 and TRBJ2-7; TRBD1 might be the D (5 bases). In germline, CDR1 is LGHDT, CDR2 YNNKEL (reference sequence). V lost 1 base, J lost 5 bases, and 6 bases lay in between. There are 12 residues in the CDR3. The CDR3 bases are TGTGCCAGCAGCCAAGTAGGGGACGAGCAGTACTTC. Its translation is CASSQVGDEQYF.

This clonotype was observed many times. This chain connects TRBV20-1 to TRBJ2-6; 12 nucleotides align to TRBD2. CDR1 and CDR2 (germline): DFQATT, SNEGSKA (reference sequence). The CDR3 runs to 16 residues. V was pared by 4 bases and J by 0 bases, with 1 base of the junction left unmatched. The CDR3 loop reads CSATSGGASGANVLTF. CDR3 DNA: TGCAGTGCTACTAGCGGGGGGGCCTCTGGGGCCAACGTCCTGACTTTC.

This clonotype appeared many times. The chain employs TRBV11-2 and TRBJ2-7; no clear D. The V gene's germline CDR1 is SGHAT and CDR2 FQNNGV. The CDR3 totals 14 residues. The ends were cut back, 3 bases at V and 2 bases at J, with 11 bases in the middle. CDR3 protein: CASSLLIAPYEQYF. The CDR3 DNA is TGTGCCAGCAGCTTGCTCATAGCCCCCTACGAGCAGTACTTC.

The rearrangement links TRBV20-1 to TRBJ1-2, with 7 bases fitting TRBD1. The CDR3 is 11 residues long. The V gene end was trimmed by 5 bases and the J gene end by 4 bases; junction bases not matched to a gene: 1. CDR1 is DFQATT, CDR2 SNEGSKA, per germline (reference sequence). The CDR3 bases are TGCAGTGCTGCAGGGGGCTATGGCTACACCTTC. It specifies CSAAGGYGYTF.

This clonotype was observed at least ten times. The chain combines TRBV18 with TRBJ1-1; tentatively, D is TRBD1 (5 bases). Looked up from germline, CDR1 is KGHSH and CDR2 is LQKENI. V lost 3 bases and J lost 5, with 13 bases in between. CDR3 length equals 14 residues. CDR3 sequence (DNA): TGTGCCAGCTCACCCCCCTCAGGGCGGACTGAAGCTTTCTTT. Its translation: CASSPPSGRTEAFF. The variable domain in full, completed from reference TRBV18 and TRBJ1-1, reads NAGVMQNPRHLVRRRGQEARLRCSPMKGHSHVYWYRQLPEEGLKFMVYLQKENIIDESGMPKERFSAEFPKEGPSILRIQQVVRGDSAAYFCASSPPSGRTEAFFGQGTRLTVV.